The text below deals with one T cell receptor beta chain. There is no known antigen for this receptor. Base qualities were left out, and no much larger clone turns up one base away. The sample originates from a study of blood T cell repertoires in COVID-19 (dated by TCRdb to about 2020). Concerning the study at large: Samples from collaborators originated in the United States, Italy and Spain and spanned both the acute and convalescent phases of COVID-19. The prospective study material was composed of cDNA or gDNA derived from T cells, B-cell-depleted T cells, or PBMCs. Deeply sampled blood TCRbeta repertoires from subjects exposed to, actively infected with, or recovered from COVID-19 were included in the dataset. The repertoires were released in a freely available public database intended as a resource for research on the immune response to SARS-CoV-2. The samples were drawn from the first 160 participants of the ongoing ImmuneRACE study and from 1,254 subjects provided by 6 global collaborators. Sample metadata almost always included a de-identified subject ID, COVID-19 status, age in years and sex. Where available, HLA class I and class II types were taken from metadata supplied by the sample provider and were not determined by assay-based typing. What the research found in general, with its limitations: The amount of clinical and demographic metadata varied by source and participant and was provided uncurated.

In Seattle, one collaborating source enrolled patients while the infection was active and tracked those patients longitudinally over the course of disease. Each collaborating institution followed its own protocols to collect whole blood in K2EDTA tubes. For TCRbeta analysis, collaborators shipped samples as frozen whole blood, isolated PBMCs, or DNA extracted from either of those sample types. The immunoSEQ Assay, a bias-controlled multiplex PCR, was used to amplify TCRbeta CDR3 regions from genomic DNA. The source study handled its data this way. Nucleated cell counts per sample were estimated from amplification of reference gene primers within the assay. To quantify the absolute abundance of each unique TCRbeta CDR3 rearrangement, sequence reads were collapsed and filtered. For each sample, productive Simpson clonality was calculated as the square root of Simpson's diversity index across productive rearrangements. In TCRdb, the immuneACCESS table is reduced to in-frame sequences with V and J assigned. These tables do not hold every clone; where another copy was compared, an unresolved V gene accounts for under half, and the others remain unexplained. Clone size and the V and J calls come from that table; the DNA yielded D and trimming. Across this sample there are 45,000 to 65,000 clones, with 65% to 85% seen only once. The top ten clones comprise 26% of the sample.

From cysteine to phenylalanine, the CDR3 is 16 amino acids long. Solely the CDR3 DNA is kept, with 48 bases framed from the first base. The junction carries 19 bases between V and J, which are trimmed by 5 bases and 3 bases respectively. CDR1 SGHTA and CDR2 FQGNSA are derived from the germline V gene. The chain uses TRBV7-2 and TRBJ1-1; the D gene cannot be resolved reliably. Material for sequencing was peripheral blood. The sequence was collected from a woman of 80 years or more with COVID-19, enrolled during active disease. Here the CDR3 is given as CASSPTHRSGYTEAFF. The DNA is TGTGCCAGCAGCCCCACACATCGGTCCGGGTACACTGAAGCTTTCTTT.